This is a list of T cell receptor beta chains from one sample in a study of blood T cell repertoires in COVID-19. The data were produced by immunoSEQ multiplex PCR, yet TCRdb's version contains in-frame clones alone and is incomplete. The data show about 220,000 clones, approximately 80% seen once. The sequencing sample was made of peripheral blood. The source of these receptors is a man aged 45 to 65 with active or convalescent COVID-19. The CDR3 runs from the conserved cysteine through the conserved F or W. The D gene is left open where the match is weak. Not every row has a clone size; where given, it reads once, few, many or a size class.

CDR3	DNA	D	J	V	size
CASSDTGTPNTEAFF	TGTGCCAGCAGTGATACCGGGACACCAAACACTGAAGCTTTCTTT	NA	TRBJ1-1	TRBV2	NA
CASSPPGQPGEKLFF	TGTGCCAGCTCACCTCCCGGACAGCCCGGGGAAAAACTGTTTTTT	NA	TRBJ1-4	TRBV18	once
CSGSGTRGTQYF	TGCAGCGGATCCGGGACCAGGGGTACGCAGTATTTT	NA	TRBJ2-3	TRBV29-1	NA
CASSSEGVGTGELFF	TGTGCCAGCAGCTCCGAGGGGGTCGGGACCGGGGAGCTGTTTTTT	NA	TRBJ2-2	TRBV7-2	NA
CASSPGTVLGNTIYF	TGTGCCAGCAGTCCCGGGACAGTGCTTGGAAACACCATATATTTT	TRBD1	TRBJ1-3	TRBV2	NA
CASRTDYHPTDTQYF	TGTGCCAGCAGAACGGACTACCACCCCACAGATACGCAGTATTTT	NA	TRBJ2-3	TRBV2	once
CASTFLPAGGRTDTQYF	TGCGCCAGCACCTTTCTCCCGGCGGGGGGGCGCACAGATACGCAGTATTTT	TRBD2	TRBJ2-3	TRBV5-1	NA
CASGQGGETQYF	TGTGCCAGCGGACAGGGGGGAGAGACCCAGTACTTC	TRBD1	TRBJ2-5	TRBV9	NA
CASSIWAGTSYEQYF	TGTGCCAGTAGTATTTGGGCGGGAACCTCCTACGAGCAGTACTTC	NA	TRBJ2-7	TRBV19	NA
CASSVRTGLSNEQFF	TGTGCCAGCAGCGTAAGGACAGGGCTGAGCAATGAGCAGTTCTTC	TRBD1	TRBJ2-1	TRBV9	NA
CASIPLLGVNEKLFF	TGTGCCAGCATCCCCCTCCTGGGAGTTAATGAAAAACTGTTTTTT	NA	TRBJ1-4	TRBV28	NA
CAISPQANTGELFF	TGTGCCATCAGCCCCCAGGCCAACACCGGGGAGCTGTTTTTT	NA	TRBJ2-2	TRBV10-3	NA
CATAVPGQGSDGELFF	TGTGCCACCGCTGTTCCGGGACAGGGGTCGGACGGGGAGCTGTTTTTT	TRBD1	TRBJ2-2	TRBV24-1	NA
CASSAGYLHSSTDTQYF	TGTGCCAGCAGCGCAGGGTATCTTCATTCTAGCACAGATACGCAGTATTTT	NA	TRBJ2-3	TRBV7-8	few
CASSDPGQGINYGYTF	TGTGCCAGCAGTGACCCTGGACAGGGAATAAACTATGGCTACACCTTC	TRBD1	TRBJ1-2	TRBV28	NA
CASSVGTFGYGYTF	TGTGCCAGCAGTGTCGGGACTTTTGGGTATGGCTACACCTTC	NA	TRBJ1-2	TRBV6-6	NA
CSARYADTIYF	TGCAGTGCCAGATACGCGGACACCATATATTTT	NA	TRBJ1-3	TRBV20-1	NA
CASRSPVKRGAYEQYF	TGTGCAAGTCGCTCCCCGGTCAAGCGGGGTGCCTACGAGCAGTACTTC	NA	TRBJ2-7	TRBV12-2	few
CASSLVGVPDTQYF	TGTGCCAGCAGCTTAGTAGGGGTCCCAGATACGCAGTATTTT	NA	TRBJ2-3	TRBV7-8	NA
CSVDKAGKNTGELFF	TGCAGCGTTGATAAGGCAGGGAAAAACACCGGGGAGCTGTTTTTT	NA	TRBJ2-2	TRBV29-1	once
CASSPPGGSGANVLTF	TGTGCCAGCAGCCCCCCGGGGGGCTCTGGGGCCAACGTCCTGACTTTC	TRBD2	TRBJ2-6	TRBV5-6	NA
CAISEWRGGTDTQYF	TGTGCCATCAGTGAGTGGCGGGGGGGCACAGATACGCAGTATTTT	TRBD2	TRBJ2-3	TRBV10-3	NA
CASTVNGVYYEQYF	TGTGCCAGCACCGTAAACGGGGTCTACTACGAGCAGTACTTC	NA	TRBJ2-7	TRBV27	NA
CASSVAPTREQYF	TGTGCCAGCAGCGTAGCCCCTACGCGGGAGCAGTACTTC	NA	TRBJ2-7	TRBV9	few
CARESSENEKLFF	TGCGCCAGAGAAAGCTCTGAAAATGAAAAACTGTTTTTT	NA	TRBJ1-4	TRBV23-1	NA
CASSPGVAEDYNEQFF	TGTGCCAGCAGTCCGGGGGTAGCGGAAGACTACAATGAGCAGTTCTTC	NA	TRBJ2-1	TRBV28	NA
CASSSLSGGSYNEQFF	TGCGCCAGCAGCTCACTTAGCGGGGGTTCCTACAATGAGCAGTTCTTC	TRBD2	TRBJ2-1	TRBV5-1	NA
CASSSAGLIYEQYF	TGTGCCAGCAGTTCGGCGGGTCTTATCTACGAGCAGTACTTC	NA	TRBJ2-7	TRBV27	once
CASSAQGLDQPQHF	TGTGCCAGCAGCGCACAGGGGTTGGACCAGCCCCAGCATTTT	TRBD1	TRBJ1-5	TRBV7-2	NA
CASSLVPRDTGELFF	TGTGCCAGCAGCTTGGTTCCTCGCGACACCGGGGAGCTGTTTTTT	NA	TRBJ2-2	TRBV5-4	NA
CATSDTQQGNYGYTF	TGTGCCACCAGTGATACCCAACAGGGGAACTATGGCTACACCTTC	TRBD1	TRBJ1-2	TRBV24-1	NA
CASSVGGGERSREKLFF	TGTGCCAGCAGCGTAGGAGGGGGCGAACGGTCTAGGGAAAAACTGTTTTTT	TRBD1	TRBJ1-4	TRBV9	NA
CASSGRQDNQPQHF	TGTGCCAGCAGCGGCAGACAGGACAATCAGCCCCAGCATTTT	NA	TRBJ1-5	TRBV5-8	few
CASSLQGATQPQHF	TGTGCCAGCAGTTTACAAGGGGCAACGCAGCCCCAGCATTTT	NA	TRBJ1-5	TRBV28	few
CASSLRVGSGEMETQYF	TGTGCCAGCAGCTTAAGGGTCGGTAGTGGGGAGATGGAGACCCAGTACTTC	NA	TRBJ2-5	TRBV7-2	NA
CASSQQMGEYEQYF	TGTGCCAGCAGCCAACAAATGGGAGAGTACGAGCAGTACTTC	NA	TRBJ2-7	TRBV7-9	NA
CASRPGTGPYGYTF	TGTGCCAGTAGACCCGGGACAGGCCCCTATGGCTACACCTTC	TRBD1	TRBJ1-2	TRBV19	NA
CASSGTEDKAFF	TGTGCCAGCAGCGGGACAGAGGATAAAGCTTTCTTT	TRBD1	TRBJ1-1	TRBV6-5	NA
CASSRGANEKLFF	TGTGCCAGCAGTCGGGGGGCTAATGAAAAACTGTTTTTT	NA	TRBJ1-4	TRBV7-2	NA
CASSQDSFSGEKLFF	TGTGCCAGCAGCCAAGACTCCTTCTCCGGTGAAAAACTGTTTTTT	NA	TRBJ1-4	TRBV3-1/TRBV3-2	few
CASTGANTGELFF	TGTGCCAGCACAGGGGCGAACACCGGGGAGCTGTTTTTT	NA	TRBJ2-2	TRBV25-1	NA
CASSFLYGQPNYGYTF	TGTGCCAGCAGTTTTCTGTACGGACAGCCTAACTATGGCTACACCTTC	NA	TRBJ1-2	TRBV28	NA
CASSLAGSGPIQYF	TGTGCCAGCAGCTTAGCGGGTAGCGGGCCTATTCAGTACTTC	TRBD2	TRBJ2-4	TRBV7-2	NA
CATSLGQGVHEQFF	TGTGCCACCAGTCTAGGACAGGGGGTCCATGAGCAGTTCTTC	TRBD1	TRBJ2-1	TRBV24-1	few
CASSLRGQSYQPQHF	TGTGCCAGCAGCTTACGCGGACAGAGTTATCAGCCCCAGCATTTT	NA	TRBJ1-5	TRBV7-2	few